These 3 T cell receptor beta chains came from one sample sequenced in a study of T cell changes during pregnancy in multiple sclerosis. The repertoire was sequenced with immunoSEQ multiplex PCR; TCRdb's copy has only in-frame clones and lacks some. The sample includes more than 35,000 clones, roughly nine tenths of them seen just once. The source was CD4+ T cells from peripheral blood mononuclear cells, collected after pregnancy. The receptors were gathered from a female donor in good health, enrolled as a control in a pregnancy study.

This clone was seen only once. The chain links TRBV10-3 to TRBJ1-1; TRBD1 agrees at 9 bases. J lost 5 bases, V lost 6 bases, and 10 bases had no gene match. CDR3 length: 15 residues. The germline CDR1 and CDR2 sequences are ENHRY and SYGVKD. The CDR3 reads CAIRPGQGLPTEAFF. In nucleotides, the CDR3 is TGTGCCATCAGGCCGGGACAGGGACTACCAACTGAAGCTTTCTTT.

This chain connects TRBV5-1 to TRBJ2-3; D is possibly TRBD2 (5 bases). Trimming removed 2 bases from V and 6 bases from J, with 13 bases in between. Per the germline V gene, CDR1 is SGHRS and CDR2 is YFSETQ. The CDR3 runs 14 residues. In nucleotides, the CDR3 is TGCGCCAGCAGCTTCCTCGGGATCGACGATACGCAGTATTTT. It yields the protein CASSFLGIDDTQYF.

The V call is TRBV7-9, the J call TRBJ2-1, with 13 positions matching TRBD2. V gave up 3 bases and J gave up 5 bases; unmatched junction bases: 4. Germline CDR1 is SEHNR and CDR2 is FQNEAQ (reference sequence). This CDR3 has 16 amino acids. The CDR3 loop is CASSFLLAGGDNEQFF. The DNA for the CDR3 is TGTGCCAGCAGCTTTTTACTAGCGGGGGGGGACAATGAGCAGTTCTTC.